The clone carrying this T cell receptor beta chain has more than one count but fewer than ten. Its antigen is not known. These data are taken from a study of T-cell reconstitution after alpha-beta-depleted transplantation in children. General study points: Surviving recipient T cells and thymic progenitors accounted for the high day-60 TCRbeta diversity observed in some patients.

The length of the CDR3 is 14 residues. Germline V CDR1 and CDR2: SQVTM, ANQGSEA. Deletions cut 4 bases from V and 4 bases from J, with 17 bases between. Library preparation (for TCRbeta) was performed with unique molecular identifiers. Using its own MiXCR run on the PCR reads, TCRdb lists one record per CDR3 protein. The data show some 600,000 distinct CDR3 sequences, 10% to 15% seen once. Sequenced here: PBMCs, mostly from graft donor cells, sampled 360 days after TCRalphabeta/CD19-depleted stem cell transplant. The origin of this receptor is a male patient aged 10 to 17 who had a stem cell transplant for acute myeloid leukemia, so the T cells may come from the graft donor. This sequence joins TRBV29-1 and TRBJ2-7; D is perhaps TRBD1 (6 bases). CDR3 loop: CSVVGTKQTYEQYF. CDR3 nucleotide sequence: TGCAGCGTTGTCGGGACAAAGCAGACGTACGAGCAGTACTTC.